The T cell receptor beta chain under discussion was sequenced for a study of blood T cells in healthy people across ages. Through a sample-barcoded 5' primer and a J-beta primer mix, a second PCR was run for roughly 7 to 11 cycles. TCRdb reanalysed the 5' RACE reads using MiXCR and keeps one entry per CDR3 protein. The table lists around 520,000 distinct CDR3 sequences, roughly a quarter of them singletons. Each donor was a healthy Caucasian individual from Russia, aged about 6 to 90. Roughly 9 milliliters of peripheral blood were drawn from each donor. Separately, the same data were catalogued under a study of T cells of mothers and their children. That publication notes: Barcodes for each sample and 2-4 random nucleotides were added by the M1S primer used in the second PCR.

What was sequenced was blood. This clonotype was sampled from a boy between 2 and 15 years old in good health.

CDR3 loop: CSVKGSWTGELFF. CDR3 coding DNA: TGCAGCGTTAAGGGGAGTTGGACCGGGGAGCTGTTTTTT. The chain uses TRBV29-1 and TRBJ2-2; either TRBD1 or TRBD2 may supply D (5 bases each). The CDR3 is 13 amino acids. Germline CDR1 reads SQVTM; CDR2 reads ANQGSEA. V lost 5 bases to trimming and J lost 5 bases, with 12 bases between them.